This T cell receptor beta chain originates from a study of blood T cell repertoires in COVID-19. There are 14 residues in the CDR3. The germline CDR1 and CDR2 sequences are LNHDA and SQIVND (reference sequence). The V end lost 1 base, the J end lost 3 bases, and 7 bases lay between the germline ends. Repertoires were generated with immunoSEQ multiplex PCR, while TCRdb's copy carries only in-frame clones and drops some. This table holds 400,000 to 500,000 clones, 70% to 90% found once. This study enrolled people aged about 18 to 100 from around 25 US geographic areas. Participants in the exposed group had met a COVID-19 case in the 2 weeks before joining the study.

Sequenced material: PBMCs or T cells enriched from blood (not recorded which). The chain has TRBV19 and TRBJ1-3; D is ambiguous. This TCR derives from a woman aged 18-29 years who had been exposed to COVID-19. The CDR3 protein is CASSIGRGGNTIYF. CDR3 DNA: TGTGCCAGTAGTATAGGCCGGGGTGGAAACACCATATATTTT.